This TCR beta chain was sequenced in a study of T cell repertoires in cytomegalovirus infection. General study points: Pooled public TCR beta family frequency picked out CMV carriers with the relevant HLA.

One entry per CDR3 protein, called by TCRdb with MiXCR from the reads. This sample yields more than 500,000 distinct CDR3 sequences, of which more than 15% are seen a single time; 24% belongs to the top ten. The sample holds a few counts of this clonotype. Antigen specificity is unknown. V was clipped by 4 bases and J by 3 bases, with 15 bases between them. Germline CDR1 KGHDR, CDR2 SFDVKD. The CDR3 runs 16 residues. The clonotype comes from a human donor in good health (CMV status not recorded). Some clones in this sample may be carry-over from other donors' samples. The rearrangement joins TRBV24-1 to TRBJ2-1; D possibly corresponds to TRBD1 (6 bases). The sequencing sample was made of CD8+ T cells from PBMCs. This CDR3 is CATSDNRDIFYNEQFF. In DNA form, the CDR3 reads TGTGCCACCAGTGACAACCGGGACATCTTCTACAATGAGCAGTTCTTC.